The table lists the clone carrying this TCR beta chain with many counts. The CDR3 spans 15 residues. V dropped 5 bases and J dropped 7 bases, with 15 bases sitting between them. Germline V gene data show CDR1 as MNHNS and CDR2 as SASEGT. These data belong to a study of T cells in Graves' hyperthyroidism and ophthalmopathy. In the study overall: The initial diagnosis was the point when peripheral blood was collected, ahead of any treatment.

TCR beta CDR3 regions were amplified from RNA. An initial round of RT-PCR targeting the TCR CDR3 relied on the HTBI primer set. In TCRdb, the multiplex PCR reads were re-called with MiXCR into one record per CDR3 protein. This table holds about 400,000 distinct CDR3 sequences, approximately 13% found once. This clonotype was obtained from a woman aged 18-29 years with Graves' hyperthyroidism. The chain combines TRBV6-1 with TRBJ1-6; D ambiguous. The specimen was blood. CDR3 DNA: TGTGCCAGCAGTTCCCTTGCAGGTGGAAATTCACCCCTCCACTTT. This translates into CASSSLAGGNSPLHF.